A single sample is the source of the 23 T cell receptor beta chains below, sequenced in a study of shared clonotypes between healthy human individuals. The naive CD8 subset, CD45RO-negative cells positively selected for CCR7, excluded terminally differentiated effector memory CD45RA+ cells. Using immunoSEQ multiplex PCR, the repertoire was profiled, and TCRdb retains in-frame clones only, with some absent. The sample lists about 2.2 million clones, roughly 95% occurring once. The sample consisted of naive CD8+ T cells from PBMCs. These receptors all stem from a man younger than 30 in good health. Some clones in this sample may be carry-over from other donors' samples.

DNA of the CDR3: TGTGCCAGCAGCGTAGGCGACATGCCCTTCTGGAGCGAGCAGTACTTC. Its protein product is CASSVGDMPFWSEQYF. The J gene is TRBJ2-7, the V gene TRBV9; D gene ambiguous. CDR1 is SGDLS and CDR2 is YYNGEE in the germline V gene. The CDR3 loop spans 16 amino acids. Trimming removed 0 bases from V and 6 bases from J, with 19 bases in between.

This chain links TRBV12-5 with TRBJ2-7; D is unresolved. Germline loops: CDR1 LGHNT, CDR2 FRNRAP. V shed 1 base and J shed 1 base, with 5 bases lying between them. The CDR3 is 13 residues long. The CDR3 DNA sequence: TGTGCTAGTGGTTTGGCCGAATCCTACGAGCAGTACTTC. Translation: CASGLAESYEQYF.

This sequence joins TRBV21-1 and TRBJ1-1; the table's D gene call, TRBD1, was not cross checked with the DNA. TRBV21-1 is a pseudogene segment. CDR3 length: 13 amino acids. The CDR3 is CASSGGFFTEAFF. CDR3 bases: TGTGCCAGCAGCGGGGGCTTTTTCACTGAAGCTTTCTTT.

This chain links TRBV28 with TRBJ1-2; a weak D match, TRBD1 (5 bases). Trimming stripped 7 bases from V and 7 bases from J, with 19 bases between. The CDR3 runs to 14 residues. Germline CDR1 MDHEN, CDR2 SYDVKM. CDR3 DNA: TGTGCCAGCACCACTAACGGGGGTTGGGGTGGCTACACCTTC. Protein: CASTTNGGWGGYTF.

CDR3 region: CASSQKEVTGLRGYTF. CDR3 in DNA: TGCGCCAGCAGCCAGAAAGAGGTAACGGGGCTTCGGGGCTACACCTTC. This chain joins TRBV4-1 and TRBJ1-2, with D perhaps TRBD1 (5 bases). Germline values: CDR1 MGHRA, CDR2 YSYEKL. CDR3 length equals 16 residues. Trimming took off 3 bases at V and 8 bases at J, with 22 bases between the two ends.

The CDR3 DNA is TGCAGCGTCGACGGGGAGAACACTGAAGCTTTCTTT. Protein product: CSVDGENTEAFF. The chain uses TRBV29-1 and TRBJ1-1; D not certain. V was shortened by 6 bases and J by 1 base, with 9 bases between the two germline ends. Germline CDR1 and CDR2: SQVTM and ANQGSEA. The CDR3 loop spans 12 amino acids. Using reference TRBV29-1 and TRBJ1-1 for the parts outside the CDR3, the full variable domain is SAVISQKPSRDICQRGTSLTIQCQVDSQVTMMFWYRQQPGQSLTLIATANQGSEATYESGFVIDKFPISRPNLTFSTLTVSNMSPEDSSIYLCSVDGENTEAFFGQGTRLTVV.

As regards this clone: Other DNA sequences in the sample encode the same CDR3. The chain has TRBV5-6 and TRBJ2-7; 8 bases fit TRBD1. CDR1 is SGHDT and CDR2 is YYEEEE in the germline V gene. This CDR3 has 15 residues. Trimming took 0 bases from V and 2 from J; bases not matched to a gene: 4. The CDR3 loop reads CASSLAGTGPYEQYF. In DNA, the CDR3 is TGTGCCAGCAGCTTGGCCGGGACAGGACCCTACGAGCAGTACTTC. The variable domain in full, with the rest retrieved from reference TRBV5-6 and TRBJ2-7, is DAGVTQSPTHLIKTRGQQVTLRCSPKSGHDTVSWYQQALGQGPQFIFQYYEEEERQRGNFPDRFSGHQFPNYSSELNVNALLLGDSALYLCASSLAGTGPYEQYFGPGTRLTVT.

This clone was seen a handful of times. The rearrangement uses TRBV10-3 and TRBJ1-5; no reliable D call. The CDR3 sequence is 13 residues long. Germline CDR1 is ENHRY and CDR2 is SYGVKD. V lost 4 bases to trimming and J lost 6 bases, with 10 bases between them. CDR3 sequence reads: CAISVAGSQPQHF. The CDR3 DNA sequence: TGTGCCATCAGTGTGGCGGGGAGTCAGCCCCAGCATTTT.

The rearrangement links TRBV7-9 to TRBJ2-1; 7 bases fit TRBD2. The CDR3 is made up of 13 amino acids. V trimming: 5 bases; J trimming: 7 bases; junction bases outside the gene matches: 5. CDR1 SEHNR and CDR2 FQNEAQ come from the germline V gene (reference sequence). CDR3 DNA sequence: TGTGCCAGCAGCGCCCCGGGGGGTAATGAGCAGTTCTTC. Translating gives CASSAPGGNEQFF.

The chain combines TRBV6-5 with TRBJ2-1, with TRBD2 as a possible D gene (5 bases). V was clipped by 4 bases and J by 6 bases, with 16 bases between them. Germline V lookup: CDR1 MNHEY, CDR2 SVGAGI. CDR3 size: 15 residues. The CDR3 DNA follows: TGTGCCAGCAGTTGGACGGGGAACCCTTCCAATGAGCAGTTCTTC. Residues: CASSWTGNPSNEQFF.

J is TRBJ2-1 and V is TRBV27; 15 bases are shared with TRBD2. Germline-derived CDR1 and CDR2 are MNHEY and SMNVEV (reference sequence). V lost 1 base to trimming and J lost 4 bases; unmatched junction nucleotides: 2. The CDR3 sequence is 17 residues long. Here the CDR3 reads CASSLFGTSGRYNEQFF. CDR3 sequence (DNA): TGTGCCAGCAGTTTATTTGGGACTAGCGGGAGGTACAATGAGCAGTTCTTC.

The chain links TRBV7-6 to TRBJ2-2; 10 bases fit TRBD2. Germline values: CDR1 SGHVS, CDR2 FNYEAQ. V trimming: 2 bases; J trimming: 6 bases; junction bases outside the gene matches: 3. The CDR3 contains 15 residues. The CDR3 DNA follows: TGTGCCAGCAGCTTACAGCGGGAGGGCCCCGGGGAGCTGTTTTTT. This codes for CASSLQREGPGELFF.

To note about this clone: Distinct nucleotide sequences in the sample also encode this CDR3. The V gene is TRBV9, the J gene TRBJ1-1; no reliable D call. The CDR3 has 14 residues. CDR1 SGDLS and CDR2 YYNGEE come from the germline V gene. V was trimmed by 1 base and J by 1 base, leaving 8 bases between them. The CDR3 DNA reads TGTGCCAGCAGCGTAAATCGAGGGAACACTGAAGCTTTCTTT. Residues: CASSVNRGNTEAFF. Drawing the rest from reference TRBV9 and TRBJ1-1, the complete variable domain is DSGVTQTPKHLITATGQRVTLRCSPRSGDLSVYWYQQSLDQGLQFLIQYYNGEERAKGNILERFSAQQFPDLHSELNLSSLELGDSALYFCASSVNRGNTEAFFGQGTRLTVV.

This clone was seen only once. The chain has TRBV28 and TRBJ2-2; TRBD1 is a possible D gene (5 bases). Trimming removed 0 bases from V and 8 bases from J, with 13 bases in between. The CDR3 length is 15 residues. From germline, CDR1 is MDHEN and CDR2 SYDVKM. The CDR3 here is CASSLWQGRAGELFF. As DNA, the CDR3 is TGTGCCAGCAGTTTATGGCAGGGAAGAGCTGGGGAGCTGTTTTTT.

This chain connects TRBV13 to TRBJ1-3; the D is unclear. V was trimmed by 1 base and J by 1 base, leaving 11 bases between them. The CDR3 consists of 16 residues. Germline CDR1 and CDR2: PRHDT and FYEKMQ (reference sequence). As DNA, the CDR3 is TGTGCCAGCAGCTTAGACGGGTGGCGATCTGGAAACACCATATATTTT. Translation gives CASSLDGWRSGNTIYF.

The genes are TRBV7-8 and TRBJ2-3; the match to TRBD2 covers 13 bases. V lost 0 bases to trimming and J lost 2 bases; unmatched junction nucleotides: 8. CDR3 length: 19 residues. CDR1 is SGHVS, CDR2 FQNEAQ, per germline. CDR3 region: CASSLAGTSGVRATDTQYF. CDR3 in DNA: TGTGCCAGCAGCTTAGCGGGGACTAGCGGGGTCCGGGCCACAGATACGCAGTATTTT.

This chain joins TRBV27 and TRBJ2-1; no clear D gene. Trimming stripped 3 bases from V and 8 bases from J, with 14 bases between. The CDR3 loop spans 14 amino acids. In germline, CDR1 is MNHEY, CDR2 SMNVEV (reference sequence). The CDR3 nucleotides read TGTGCCAGCAGTTTGTCCCCGACTGTGGATGAGCAGTTCTTC. It encodes CASSLSPTVDEQFF.

This chain uses TRBV15 with TRBJ2-7; D remains unclear. This CDR3 region has 13 residues. Germline V CDR1 and CDR2: LNHNV, YYDKDF (reference sequence). The V end lost 5 bases, the J end lost 3 bases, and 11 bases lay between the germline ends. CDR3 bases: TGTGCCACCAGCCCCGGACGCCTCTACGAGCAGTACTTC. It codes for CATSPGRLYEQYF. Full variable domain (outside the CDR3, taken from reference TRBV15 and TRBJ2-7): DAMVIQNPRYQVTQFGKPVTLSCSQTLNHNVMYWYQQKSSQAPKLLFHYYDKDFNNEADTPDNFQSRRPNTSFCFLDIRSPGLGDTAMYLCATSPGRLYEQYFGPGTRLTVT.

V is TRBV19 and J is TRBJ1-2; no firm D call. There are 12 residues in the CDR3. In germline, CDR1 is LNHDA, CDR2 SQIVND (reference sequence). V lost 4 bases and J 5 bases, leaving 8 bases between the germline ends. The CDR3 protein is CASSTWFYGYTF. In DNA form, the CDR3 reads TGTGCCAGTAGTACCTGGTTTTATGGCTACACCTTC.

This rearrangement joins TRBV19 to TRBJ2-7, with unresolved D. The V gene's germline CDR1 is LNHDA and CDR2 SQIVND (reference sequence). The CDR3 contains 13 residues. With 5 bases removed from V and 1 base from J, the gap between germline ends came to 9 bases. The CDR3 DNA reads TGTGCCAGTAGTGTCGGGCCATCCTACGAGCAGTACTTC. Encoded protein: CASSVGPSYEQYF.

The chain is built from TRBV27 and TRBJ2-7, with a possible D match to TRBD2 (6 bases). CDR1 and CDR2 from the germline V gene are MNHEY and SMNVEV (reference sequence). The V end was cut by 5 bases, the J end by 3 bases, with 14 bases between. This CDR3 spans 14 amino acids. This chain's CDR3 is CASSPRDFYYEQYF. The CDR3 DNA reads TGTGCCAGCAGTCCTCGGGACTTCTACTACGAGCAGTACTTC.

This clone was detected once. V and J are TRBV6-5 and TRBJ2-1; D possibly uses TRBD1 or TRBD2 (5 bases each). Per the germline V gene, CDR1 is MNHEY and CDR2 is SVGAGI. V shed 8 bases and J shed 5 bases, with 16 bases lying between them. The CDR3 has 14 residues. The CDR3 bases are TGTGCCAGCGGGTGGTCGGGGCCACACAATGAGCAGTTCTTC. Its protein product is CASGWSGPHNEQFF.

This chain uses TRBV7-8 with TRBJ2-3; D may correspond to TRBD1 or TRBD2 (6 bases each). This CDR3 region has 13 residues. V gave up 11 bases and J gave up 3 bases, with 15 bases separating them. Germline values: CDR1 SGHVS, CDR2 FQNEAQ. The CDR3 spells CAAGGGATDTQYF. The CDR3 nucleotides are TGTGCCGCCGGAGGGGGAGCGACAGATACGCAGTATTTT. The variable domain in full, with the rest retrieved from reference TRBV7-8 and TRBJ2-3, is GAGVSQSPRYKVAKRGQDVALRCDPISGHVSLFWYQQALGQGPEFLTYFQNEAQLDKSGLPSDRFFAERPEGSVSTLKIQRTQQEDSAVYLCAAGGGATDTQYFGPGTRLTVL.